This is a list of T cell receptor beta chains from one sample in a study of memory CD4+ T cells and cytomegalovirus serostatus. Profiled with immunoSEQ multiplex PCR; TCRdb holds only in-frame clones, not every one. The sample holds around 54,000 clones, 78% seen once. Sequencing input: memory CD4+ T cells from blood. These receptors came from an adult in good health and CMV-seronegative. The CDR3 runs from the conserved cysteine through the conserved F or W. A D gene is named only where the DNA matches it firmly. Clone sizes are given selectively: once, few, many, or a class where the clone is expanded.

clone_size	v_call	j_call	d_call	cdr3_aa	cdr3_nt
NA	TRBV28	TRBJ2-3	TRBD1	CASRPVTGPGTDTQYF	TGTGCCAGCAGGCCGGTGACAGGGCCCGGCACAGATACGCAGTATTTT
NA	TRBV30	TRBJ2-3	TRBD1	CAWSVQGGGDTQYF	TGTGCCTGGAGTGTACAGGGGGGTGGAGATACGCAGTATTTT
NA	TRBV6-5	TRBJ2-2	NA	CASTPSGRGGELFF	TGTGCCAGCACCCCCTCGGGACGCGGCGGGGAGCTGTTTTTT
NA	TRBV28	TRBJ2-7	NA	CASSPPSTGRKNEQYF	TGTGCCAGCAGTCCGCCGTCGACAGGAAGGAAAAACGAGCAGTACTTC
NA	TRBV19	TRBJ2-3	TRBD2	CASSPGLGVSSTDTQYF	TGTGCCAGTAGTCCAGGACTAGGAGTGTCTAGCACAGATACGCAGTATTTT
NA	TRBV7-2	TRBJ2-7	TRBD2	CASSLDSGTSYEQYF	TGTGCCAGCAGCTTAGACAGCGGGACCTCCTACGAGCAGTACTTC
NA	TRBV5-6	TRBJ1-6	NA	CASSLLTGKNSPLHF	TGTGCCAGCAGCTTGTTAACAGGGAAGAATTCACCCCTCCACTTT
NA	TRBV5-4	TRBJ2-7	NA	CASSLGPGAWVHEQYF	TGTGCCAGCAGCTTGGGCCCCGGGGCCTGGGTCCACGAGCAGTACTTC
NA	TRBV19	TRBJ2-7	NA	CASRMPQGTYEQYF	TGTGCCAGTAGAATGCCCCAGGGAACCTACGAGCAGTACTTC
NA	TRBV2	TRBJ1-4	NA	CASSVRGEKLFF	TGTGCCAGCAGTGTTAGGGGTGAAAAACTGTTTTTT
NA	TRBV28	TRBJ1-5	NA	CASSINGQPQHF	TGTGCCAGCAGTATAAACGGTCAGCCCCAGCATTTT
NA	TRBV2	TRBJ2-5	NA	CASSEETQYF	TGTGCCAGCAGTGAAGAGACCCAGTACTTC
NA	TRBV19	TRBJ1-1	TRBD1	CASSIGQVPTEAFF	TGTGCCAGTAGTATCGGACAGGTGCCCACTGAAGCTTTCTTT
NA	TRBV19	TRBJ2-1	TRBD1	CASSLRDRGAYEQFF	TGTGCCAGTAGTCTGAGGGACAGGGGGGCATATGAGCAGTTCTTC
NA	TRBV19	TRBJ2-7	NA	CASSTQGSSYEQYF	TGTGCCAGTAGTACCCAGGGAAGCTCCTACGAGCAGTACTTC
NA	TRBV16	TRBJ2-1	TRBD2	CASSPRLAGNNEQFF	TGTGCCAGCAGTCCTAGACTAGCGGGAAACAATGAGCAGTTCTTC
NA	TRBV4-1	TRBJ1-1	NA	CASSQDQQMNTEAFF	TGCGCCAGCAGCCAAGATCAGCAGATGAACACTGAAGCTTTCTTT
NA	TRBV6-6	TRBJ1-2	NA	CASSSRQVASNYGYTF	TGTGCCAGCAGTTCTCGACAGGTGGCGTCGAACTATGGCTACACCTTC
NA	TRBV5-1	TRBJ2-2	TRBD1	CASSPSGTENTGELFF	TGCGCCAGCAGCCCCTCCGGGACAGAGAACACCGGGGAGCTGTTTTTT
NA	TRBV27	TRBJ2-7	NA	CASSSGLGEQYF	TGTGCCAGCAGTTCAGGTCTCGGAGAGCAGTACTTC
NA	TRBV28	TRBJ2-2	NA	CATTGTTNTGELFF	TGTGCCACCACCGGGACAACGAACACCGGGGAGCTGTTTTTT
once	TRBV5-4	TRBJ1-5	TRBD1	CASSLGTGNYYSNQPQHF	TGTGCCAGCAGCTTGGGGACAGGGAACTATTATAGCAATCAGCCCCAGCATTTT
once	TRBV5-5	TRBJ2-7	TRBD2	CASSLRGGLAAYEQYF	TGTGCCAGCAGCTTGCGGGGGGGACTAGCCGCCTACGAGCAGTACTTC
NA	TRBV18	TRBJ2-3	NA	CASSPTSTDTQYF	TGTGCCAGCTCACCAACTAGCACAGATACGCAGTATTTT
once	TRBV19	TRBJ2-7	NA	CASSAGTTYEQYF	TGTGCCAGTAGTGCCGGGACAACCTACGAGCAGTACTTC
NA	TRBV28	TRBJ1-1	TRBD1	CASRTSGGAAFF	TGTGCCAGCAGAACTTCAGGGGGCGCGGCTTTCTTT
NA	TRBV10-2	TRBJ2-1	TRBD2	CASRSSGGRYNEQFF	TGCGCCAGCAGATCTAGCGGGGGACGATACAATGAGCAGTTCTTC
NA	TRBV7-2	TRBJ2-1	TRBD2	CASSHAASGSVVEQFF	TGTGCCAGCAGCCATGCGGCTAGCGGGAGTGTGGTTGAGCAGTTCTTC
NA	TRBV7-3	TRBJ2-2	TRBD2	CASSRGASGSGTGELFF	TGTGCCAGCAGCCGAGGGGCTAGCGGGAGCGGGACCGGGGAGCTGTTTTTT
NA	TRBV5-4	TRBJ2-3	NA	CASSLDGGSTDTQYF	TGTGCCAGCAGCTTAGACGGGGGAAGCACAGATACGCAGTATTTT
NA	TRBV6-1	TRBJ1-1	NA	CASIRDTGTEAFF	TGTGCCAGCATCCGGGACACTGGCACTGAAGCTTTCTTT
NA	TRBV5-1	TRBJ2-1	TRBD2	CASSVGLAGSYNEQFF	TGCGCCAGCAGCGTAGGACTAGCGGGAAGTTACAATGAGCAGTTCTTC
NA	TRBV5-5	TRBJ1-3	NA	CASSFDGNSGNTIYF	TGTGCCAGCAGCTTCGACGGGAACTCTGGAAACACCATATATTTT
NA	TRBV7-9	TRBJ2-7	NA	CASSLRDYEQYF	TGTGCCAGCAGCTTGAGGGACTACGAGCAGTACTTC
NA	TRBV5-6	TRBJ1-1	TRBD1	CASSFDRASDEAFF	TGTGCCAGCAGCTTCGACAGGGCTTCGGATGAAGCTTTCTTT
NA	TRBV29-1	TRBJ2-2	NA	CSGDPGTGRISGELFF	TGCAGCGGCGACCCTGGAACGGGAAGGATCAGCGGGGAGCTGTTTTTT
NA	TRBV10-3	TRBJ2-7	TRBD1	CAITAQGAREQYF	TGTGCCATCACTGCGCAGGGGGCTCGTGAGCAGTACTTC
NA	TRBV30	TRBJ2-2	NA	CASGRYTGELFF	TGTGCCTCGGGACGATACACCGGGGAGCTGTTTTTT
NA	TRBV4-2	TRBJ2-6	NA	CASSQLGRGISGANVLTF	TGTGCCAGCAGCCAACTAGGGAGGGGGATCTCTGGGGCCAACGTCCTGACTTTC
NA	TRBV5-1	TRBJ2-5	TRBD1	CASSFGRAPGQHETQYF	TGCGCCAGCAGCTTCGGTCGCGCGCCGGGACAGCATGAGACCCAGTACTTC
NA	TRBV27	TRBJ2-7	NA	CASSLRSGASYEQYF	TGTGCCAGCAGTTTAAGATCAGGGGCCAGCTACGAGCAGTACTTC
NA	TRBV27	TRBJ1-5	TRBD1	CASSTDRGAQPQHF	TGTGCCAGCAGTACAGACAGGGGAGCCCAGCCCCAGCATTTT
NA	TRBV11-2	TRBJ2-4	TRBD1	CASRHNTGTGKNIQYF	TGTGCCAGCAGGCATAATACCGGGACAGGGAAAAACATTCAGTACTTC
NA	TRBV10-3	TRBJ2-7	NA	CAIGGTESSYEQYF	TGTGCCATCGGCGGGACCGAAAGCTCCTACGAGCAGTACTTC
NA	TRBV9	TRBJ1-2	TRBD1	CASSPGQGYGYTF	TGTGCCAGCAGTCCCGGACAGGGCTATGGCTACACCTTC
NA	TRBV5-4	TRBJ2-3	TRBD2	CAISGGYLHSLYTDTQYF	TGTGCCATTAGCGGGGGCTATTTACACTCTCTCTACACAGATACGCAGTATTTT
NA	TRBV28	TRBJ1-1	NA	CASKPYKLNTEAFF	TGTGCCAGCAAGCCATACAAATTGAACACTGAAGCTTTCTTT
NA	TRBV9	TRBJ2-6	TRBD1	CASSRLVWAGGVGANVLTF	TGTGCCAGCAGCCGATTAGTTTGGGCAGGGGGAGTTGGGGCCAACGTCCTGACTTTC
NA	TRBV19	TRBJ2-7	NA	CASSIDRARGYEQYF	TGTGCCAGTAGTATAGATCGTGCGAGAGGGTACGAGCAGTACTTC
NA	TRBV4-1	TRBJ2-7	TRBD2	CASPWTGGRTYEQYF	TGCGCCAGCCCTTGGACGGGGGGGCGTACCTACGAGCAGTACTTC
NA	TRBV28	TRBJ1-5	NA	CASSLLGQPQHF	TGTGCCAGCAGTTTATTGGGGCAGCCCCAGCATTTT